Following are 23 T cell receptor beta chains from one sample sequenced in a study of T cells in pancreatic ductal adenocarcinoma. Surgery without prior neoadjuvant therapy was the treatment of the selected pancreatic ductal adenocarcinoma patients. Clones were sequenced by immunoSEQ multiplex PCR, and TCRdb holds only the in-frame ones, with some missing. The table records around 94,000 clones, roughly 96% of them present only once. The sequenced sample consisted of PBMCs. The receptors come from a human donor with pancreatic ductal adenocarcinoma.

The chain employs TRBV6-5 and TRBJ1-1; TRBD1 is a possible D gene (6 bases). The CDR3 loop spans 13 amino acids. The germline gives CDR1 MNHEY, CDR2 SVGAGI. With 6 bases removed from V and 0 bases from J, the gap between germline ends came to 8 bases. The chain's CDR3 is CASSRGMNTEAFF. CDR3 nucleotides: TGTGCCAGCAGCAGGGGCATGAACACTGAAGCTTTCTTT.

The chain uses TRBV20-1 and TRBJ2-1; perhaps TRBD2 as D (5 bases). Trimming left V 1 base short and J 9 bases short, with 7 bases between. The CDR3 sequence is 11 residues long. CDR1 and CDR2 (germline): DFQATT, SNEGSKA (reference sequence). CDR3 residues: CSARGEGEQFF. The CDR3 bases are TGCAGTGCTAGAGGCGAGGGTGAGCAGTTCTTC.

The V gene is TRBV9, the J gene TRBJ2-2, with 7 bases lining up with TRBD2. The germline CDR1 and CDR2 sequences are SGDLS and YYNGEE. This CDR3 comprises 14 residues. Trimming at V came to 7 bases and at J to 3 bases, leaving 6 bases not matched to a gene. Here the CDR3 DNA reads TGTGCCAGCGGGGGGGGTTGGTACACCGGGGAGCTGTTTTTT. Encoded protein: CASGGGWYTGELFF.

The genes are TRBV9 and TRBJ1-2; the D gene is possibly TRBD1 (5 bases). Trimming left V 3 bases short and J 0 bases short, with 12 bases between. Looked up from germline, CDR1 is SGDLS and CDR2 is YYNGEE. The CDR3 covers 15 residues. CDR3 residues: CASSETANPNYGYTF. DNA of the CDR3: TGTGCCAGCAGCGAGACAGCAAATCCTAACTATGGCTACACCTTC. The full variable domain, its missing parts supplied by reference TRBV9 and TRBJ1-2, is DSGVTQTPKHLITATGQRVTLRCSPRSGDLSVYWYQQSLDQGLQFLIQYYNGEERAKGNILERFSAQQFPDLHSELNLSSLELGDSALYFCASSETANPNYGYTFGSGTRLTVV.

This clone has only one observation. CDR3 sequence reads: CASSLETNTDTQYF. The CDR3 DNA reads TGTGCCAGCAGTTTGGAGACCAACACAGATACGCAGTATTTT. The chain joins TRBV28 to TRBJ2-3, with no clear D. This CDR3 region has 14 residues. The V gene's germline CDR1 is MDHEN and CDR2 SYDVKM. With 3 bases removed from V and 2 bases from J, the gap between germline ends came to 9 bases.

The rearrangement links TRBV7-2 to TRBJ2-7, with 7 bases aligning to TRBD2. V gave up 0 bases and J gave up 2 bases; unmatched junction bases: 4. The CDR3 is 15 residues long. The V gene's germline CDR1 is SGHTA and CDR2 FQGNSA. The CDR3 DNA follows: TGTGCCAGCAGCTTAGCGTGGGGGGGGACCTACGAGCAGTACTTC. Encoded protein: CASSLAWGGTYEQYF.

This clone was detected only once. The chain joins TRBV9 to TRBJ2-1; 7 bases are a match to TRBD2. Germline CDR1 and CDR2: SGDLS and YYNGEE. The CDR3 runs 14 residues. With 4 bases clipped from V and 5 bases from J, the junction kept 6 bases outside the gene matches. The CDR3 region is CASSTGTNDNEQFF. CDR3 nucleotides: TGTGCCAGCAGCACCGGGACTAATGACAATGAGCAGTTCTTC.

This rearrangement joins TRBV18 to TRBJ1-1; D unresolved. The V end was cut by 6 bases, the J end by 4 bases, with 12 bases between. Germline V lookup: CDR1 KGHSH, CDR2 LQKENI. The CDR3 length is 13 residues. CDR3 DNA sequence: TGTGCCAGCTCGCCCCGGGGAGGCACTGAAGCTTTCTTT. Residues: CASSPRGGTEAFF.

The rearrangement joins TRBV7-9 to TRBJ2-1, with D unclear. Germline V gene data show CDR1 as SEHNR and CDR2 as FQNEAQ (reference sequence). This CDR3 is built from 12 residues. The V gene lost 4 bases and the J gene lost 5 bases, with 6 bases spanning the gap. CDR3: CASSSLHNEQFF. The CDR3 DNA follows: TGTGCCAGCAGCTCCCTCCACAATGAGCAGTTCTTC.

This chain uses TRBV27 with TRBJ2-7; TRBD1 aligns across 12 bases. CDR1 is MNHEY, CDR2 SMNVEV, per germline (reference sequence). This CDR3 contains 14 residues. After removal of 6 bases from V and 4 bases from J, the junction contained 4 bases not matched to a gene. CDR3 sequence (DNA): TGTGCCAGCAGCTTGGGACAGGGGGCGTACGAGCAGTACTTC. Its protein is CASSLGQGAYEQYF.

The chain links TRBV30 to TRBJ2-5, with no clear D. CDR1 is GTSNPN, CDR2 SVGIG, per germline (reference sequence). V lost 2 bases, J lost 5 bases, and 9 bases lay in between. This CDR3 spans 12 amino acids. This CDR3 reads CAWSPYEETQYF. The CDR3 DNA sequence: TGTGCCTGGAGTCCATATGAGGAGACCCAGTACTTC.

The chain joins TRBV5-1 to TRBJ2-3, with a tentative D call TRBD1 (6 bases). The CDR3 loop spans 14 amino acids. Germline lookup yields CDR1 SGHRS and CDR2 YFSETQ. Trimming pared 3 bases from V and 3 bases from J, leaving 11 bases between. The chain's CDR3 is CASSSQGLTDTQYF. In nucleotides, the CDR3 is TGCGCCAGCAGCTCTCAGGGGCTGACAGATACGCAGTATTTT.

The rearrangement links TRBV7-2 to TRBJ1-5, with 8 bases that match TRBD1. The V gene end was trimmed by 5 bases and the J gene end by 2 bases; junction bases not matched to a gene: 2. CDR1 is SGHTA, CDR2 FQGNSA, per germline. The CDR3 sequence is 14 residues long. CDR3 nucleotide sequence: TGTGCCAGCAGCCAACAGGGGGGCAATCAGCCCCAGCATTTT. Translating it yields CASSQQGGNQPQHF.

The J gene is TRBJ2-5, the V gene TRBV27; the match to TRBD2 covers 10 bases. Germline V lookup: CDR1 MNHEY, CDR2 SMNVEV (reference sequence). V lost 3 bases, J lost 5 bases, and 0 bases stayed unmatched. This CDR3 is built from 13 residues. The CDR3 DNA sequence: TGTGCCAGCAGTTTTAGCGGGAGGGAGACCCAGTACTTC. Protein: CASSFSGRETQYF.

This rearrangement joins TRBV19 to TRBJ2-7; weak D call: TRBD1 (6 bases). Germline CDR1 reads LNHDA; CDR2 reads SQIVND (reference sequence). This CDR3 is built from 10 residues. V lost 11 bases to trimming and J lost 4 bases, with 9 bases between them. CDR3 nucleotide sequence: TGTGCCCTTGACAGGTACGAGCAGTACTTC. The encoded protein is CALDRYEQYF.

This clone was observed once. The rearrangement joins TRBV27 to TRBJ1-1; 9 bases are shared with TRBD1. V was clipped by 8 bases and J by 5 bases; unmatched bases: 6. The CDR3 length is 13 residues. In germline, CDR1 is MNHEY, CDR2 SMNVEV (reference sequence). DNA for the CDR3: TGTGCCAGCCAACAGGGGGCGCTGACTGAAGCTTTCTTT. It encodes CASQQGALTEAFF.

V is TRBV6-5 and J is TRBJ2-7; TRBD1 is a possible D gene (6 bases). The V gene's germline CDR1 is MNHEY and CDR2 SVGAGI. Trimming cost V 0 bases and J 2 bases, with 11 bases left between them. CDR3 length equals 15 residues. In nucleotides, the CDR3 is TGTGCCAGCAGTTACTCAAAGGACAGCCCCTACGAGCAGTACTTC. It codes for CASSYSKDSPYEQYF.

The rearrangement uses TRBV6-1 and TRBJ2-5; 8 bases are shared with TRBD1. The CDR3 has 15 residues. Germline V CDR1 and CDR2: MNHNS, SASEGT. V was pared by 3 bases and J by 5 bases, with 8 bases of the junction left unmatched. The CDR3 spells CASSDGQGAGETQYF. The CDR3 nucleotides read TGTGCCAGCAGTGATGGGCAGGGGGCGGGTGAGACCCAGTACTTC.

The rearrangement uses TRBV5-1 and TRBJ2-7, with 7 bases lining up with TRBD1. Germline V gene data show CDR1 as SGHRS and CDR2 as YFSETQ. The CDR3 spans 13 residues. V shed 3 bases, J shed 4 bases, and the junction held 4 bases outside the gene matches. This CDR3 reads CASSSGTVYEQYF. CDR3 DNA sequence: TGCGCCAGCAGCTCCGGGACAGTATACGAGCAGTACTTC.

V is TRBV21-1 and J is TRBJ2-3; the table assigns TRBD2, which was not confirmed against the DNA. TRBV21-1 is flagged as a pseudogene. The CDR3 covers 17 residues. CDR3 protein: CASSRVHSGRAPRGQYF. In nucleotides, the CDR3 is TGTGCCAGCAGCAGGGTACATAGCGGGAGGGCCCCCAGGGGGCAGTATTTT.

The CDR3 loop reads CASSESGYQPQHF. The CDR3 DNA follows: TGTGCCAGCAGTGAATCAGGGTATCAGCCCCAGCATTTT. The chain carries TRBV6-5 and TRBJ1-5, with a possible D match to TRBD1 (5 bases). The CDR3 is 13 residues long. V lost 5 bases and J lost 5, with 10 bases in between. Germline-derived CDR1 and CDR2 are MNHEY and SVGAGI.

The rearrangement joins TRBV7-9 to TRBJ1-2; D is unclear. Deletions cut 3 bases from V and 4 bases from J, with 6 bases between. The CDR3 runs 12 residues. Per the germline V gene, CDR1 is SEHNR and CDR2 is FQNEAQ (reference sequence). CDR3 DNA sequence: TGTGCCAGCAGCTTCAACGGCTATGGCTACACCTTC. Its protein is CASSFNGYGYTF. Full variable domain (remainder filled in from reference TRBV7-9 and TRBJ1-2): DTGVSQNPRHKITKRGQNVTFRCDPISEHNRLYWYRQTLGQGPEFLTYFQNEAQLEKSRLLSDRFSAERPKGSFSTLEIQRTEQGDSAMYLCASSFNGYGYTFGSGTRLTVV.

With regard to this clone: Additional DNA sequences in this sample encode the identical CDR3. The chain combines TRBV28 with TRBJ2-7; D is perhaps TRBD1 (5 bases). V was pared by 3 bases and J by 6 bases, with 6 bases between. CDR3 length: 11 residues. CDR1 is MDHEN and CDR2 is SYDVKM in the germline V gene. CDR3 sequence (DNA): TGTGCCAGCAGTTTTAGGGGCGAGCAGTACTTC. Translated, it gives CASSFRGEQYF.